Reported below is one TCR beta chain. This entry comes from a study of CD8 T cells in Susac syndrome. V was shortened by 8 bases and J by 3 bases, with 12 bases between the two germline ends. This CDR3 comprises 13 residues. Reverse transcription of roughly 0.45 to 1 ug RNA was performed with random hexamers. TCRdb fed the immunoSEQ multiplex PCR reads into MiXCR, producing one record per CDR3 protein. Of approximately 120,000 distinct CDR3 sequences listed, more than 80% were seen once; the top ten hold approximately 0.31%. V is TRBV12-3 or TRBV12-4 and J is TRBJ2-3; a possible D gene is TRBD1 (6 bases). The material sequenced was CD8+ T cells from PBMCs. The source is a human donor with multiple sclerosis. This chain's CDR3 is CASGSTGTDTQYF. The CDR3 DNA follows: TGTGCCAGCGGATCTACAGGGACAGATACGCAGTATTTT.